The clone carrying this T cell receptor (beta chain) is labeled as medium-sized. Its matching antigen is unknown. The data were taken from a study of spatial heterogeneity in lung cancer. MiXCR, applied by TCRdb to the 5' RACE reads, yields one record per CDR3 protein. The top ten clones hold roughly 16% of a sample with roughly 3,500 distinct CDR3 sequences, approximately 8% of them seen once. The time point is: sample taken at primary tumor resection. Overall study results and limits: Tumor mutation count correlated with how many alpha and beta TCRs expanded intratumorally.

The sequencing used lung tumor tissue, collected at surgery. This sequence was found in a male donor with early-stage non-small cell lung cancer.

The CDR3 DNA sequence: TGCGCCAGCAGCCACTCTAGCGGGAGCGCCTACGAGCAGTACTTC. Its protein product is CASSHSSGSAYEQYF. The genes are TRBV4-1 and TRBJ2-7; 10 positions agree with TRBD2. From germline, CDR1 is MGHRA and CDR2 YSYEKL. The CDR3 length is 15 residues. J was trimmed by 2 bases and V by 3 bases; bases with no gene match: 4.